Following are 5 T cell receptor beta chains from one sample sequenced in a study of blood T cell repertoires in COVID-19. Using immunoSEQ multiplex PCR, the repertoire was profiled, and TCRdb retains in-frame clones only, with some absent. The table records about 150,000 clones, 88% of them present only once. The specimen sequenced was peripheral blood. These receptors were taken from a human donor with COVID-19, enrolled during active disease. The donor label of this sample is uncertain.

The genes are TRBV7-3 and TRBJ1-1; D unclear. V lost 2 bases, J lost 1 base, and 8 bases lay in between. The CDR3 consists of 14 residues. Germline values: CDR1 SGHTA, CDR2 FQGTGA. In DNA form, the CDR3 reads TGTGCCAGCAGCTTAGACGGCGGGAACACTGAAGCTTTCTTT. This encodes CASSLDGGNTEAFF.

The V and J genes are TRBV25-1 and TRBJ2-1, with 7 bases that match TRBD1. Germline V gene lookup returns CDR1 MGHDK and CDR2 SYGVNS. The CDR3 runs 16 residues. J was trimmed by 2 bases and V by 3 bases; bases with no gene match: 7. The CDR3 loop is CASSESRGGTYNEQFF. CDR3 DNA: TGTGCCAGCAGTGAGAGTAGAGGGGGCACCTACAATGAGCAGTTCTTC.

The rearrangement links TRBV4-1 to TRBJ2-1, with 14 bases lining up with TRBD2. CDR1 and CDR2 (germline): MGHRA, YSYEKL. The V segment lost 3 bases and the J segment 4 bases; nucleotides outside the gene matches: 5. The CDR3 extends over 17 amino acids. The CDR3 here is CASSHRGLAGVYNEQFF. DNA for the CDR3: TGCGCCAGCAGCCACCGGGGACTAGCGGGAGTGTACAATGAGCAGTTCTTC.

V usage is TRBV9 and J usage is TRBJ1-1, with TRBD1 matching 8 bases. With V trimmed by 0 bases and J by 5 bases, 12 bases remained unmatched. The germline gives CDR1 SGDLS, CDR2 YYNGEE. The CDR3 extends over 17 amino acids. As DNA, the CDR3 is TGTGCCAGCAGCGTAGACCCATCCGGGACAGGCCTTACTGAAGCTTTCTTT. Its translation is CASSVDPSGTGLTEAFF.

The chain employs TRBV6-2 or TRBV6-3 and TRBJ2-4; 11 bases align to TRBD2. The CDR3 sequence is 17 residues long. V shed 5 bases and J 6 bases; nucleotides not matched to a gene: 12. The germline V gene has CDR1 MNHEY and CDR2 SVGEGT. CDR3 protein: CASSPGLADTSGNIQYF. CDR3 DNA sequence: TGTGCCAGCAGTCCGGGACTAGCGGACACCTCCGGAAACATTCAGTACTTC.